This paragraph reports one TCR beta chain. What it binds is unknown. The data were obtained in a study of cytomegalovirus exposure and HLA in healthy donors. Study-wide results and caveats: Evidence from a later analysis indicated that most CMV-associated TCR beta chains looked HLA-restricted. A later analysis found common viral pathogens apparently linked to several of the most significant clusters.

This PCR relied on a set of 60 Vbeta primers and 13 Jbeta primers. Method: immunoSEQ multiplex PCR; TCRdb's copy keeps in-frame clones and lacks some. The sample lists roughly 200,000 clones, 81% occurring once. Losses at the gene ends were 6 bases for V and 3 bases for J; bases not matched to a gene: 12. The CDR3 runs to 16 residues. In germline, CDR1 is MDHEN, CDR2 SYDVKM. The chain joins TRBV28 to TRBJ2-7, with 9 nucleotides matching TRBD1. The sample consisted of PBMCs. This receptor was taken from a man aged 35 to 55 in good health and CMV-seropositive. In DNA form, the CDR3 reads TGTGCCAGCAGAGGTACCGGGACAGGGTTCATCTACGAGCAGTACTTC. Translation: CASRGTGTGFIYEQYF.